This T cell receptor (beta chain) was recovered during a study of Ad26.COV2.S vaccination and SARS-CoV-2 variants. Study in general: This donor came from the COV1001 trial of Ad26.COV2.S. Intramuscular Ad26.COV2.S at 5x10^10 or 1x10^11 viral particles.

Treatment indicated: roughly 18 received Ad26.COV2.S at low or high dose, single or two shots; several received placebo; per-sample allocation not given. The study sampled participants on day 63 after the first vaccine or placebo injection. The V gene end was trimmed by 0 bases and the J gene end by 3 bases; junction bases not matched to a gene: 4. The CDR3 is 15 amino acids. Germline CDR1 and CDR2: KGHSH and LQKENI. Concerning this clone itself: Its antigen remains unidentified.

Clones were sequenced by immunoSEQ multiplex PCR, and TCRdb holds only the in-frame ones, with some missing. The table lists roughly 330,000 clones, roughly 88% of them singletons, with approximately 5% in the top ten. Study outcomes and limitations: After vaccination, reports described spike-specific CD8+ and CD4+ T cell responses as showing substantial breadth. Recipients of vaccine and of placebo showed similar breadth of their non-spike TCR repertoires.

This clonotype was sampled from a person aged 18-65 years who received the Ad26.COV2.S COVID-19 vaccine or a placebo. V is TRBV18 and J is TRBJ1-2; the match to TRBD1 covers 7 bases. This material consisted of peripheral blood, taken in a trial of Ad26.COV2.S vaccine versus placebo. The CDR3 sequence is CASSPPWDSDYGYTF. DNA of the CDR3: TGTGCCAGCTCACCACCTTGGGACAGCGACTATGGCTACACCTTC.